Listed below are T cell receptor beta chains from one sample, sequenced in a study of control samples from healthy donors and cancer patients. Using immunoSEQ multiplex PCR, the repertoire was profiled, and TCRdb retains in-frame clones only, with some absent. In the table there are tens of thousands of clones, 75% to 85% of which are singletons. The sample was PBMCs. These receptors came from a man aged 60 to 69 with head and neck cancer. Each CDR3 is given with its conserved first and last residue. A D gene is named only where the DNA matches it firmly. The size entry is marked missing in some rows and otherwise reads once, few, many or a size class.

J gene	V gene	clone size	D gene	CDR3 DNA	CDR3 protein
TRBJ2-7	TRBV9	NA	TRBD2	TGTGCCAGCAGCGTATCCGCGGGAGCCTACGAGCAGTACTTC	CASSVSAGAYEQYF
TRBJ2-1	TRBV19	NA	NA	TGTGCCAGTAGTTCATTGAATGAGCAGTTCTTC	CASSSLNEQFF
TRBJ1-4	TRBV18	NA	NA	TGTGCCAGCTCACCCTCTGAACAGGTTATACTGTTTTTT	CASSPSEQVILFF
TRBJ1-2	TRBV19	NA	TRBD1	TGTGCCAGTAGTATAGGTGGAATTGGGACAGGTGCGAATGGCTACACCTTC	CASSIGGIGTGANGYTF
TRBJ2-1	TRBV15	NA	NA	TGTGCCACCAGCCCTTCCTCGGGACTCTACAATGAGCAGTTCTTC	CATSPSSGLYNEQFF
TRBJ2-5	TRBV7-9	NA	TRBD2	TGTGCCAGCAGCTCCGGGACTAGCGCCGGGACCCAGTACTTC	CASSSGTSAGTQYF
TRBJ2-1	TRBV25-1	once	TRBD1	TGTGCCAGCAGTGAATACGCAGGGGGTAATGAGCAGTTCTTC	CASSEYAGGNEQFF
TRBJ2-7	TRBV28	NA	NA	TGTGCCAGCAGTACTAGCTACGAGCAGTACTTC	CASSTSYEQYF
TRBJ1-2	TRBV6-5	NA	NA	TGTGCCAGCCTCCATTCCGGCTATGGCTACACCTTC	CASLHSGYGYTF
TRBJ2-6	TRBV6-5	NA	NA	TGTGCCAGCAAAGAAACAGGGTCTGGGGCCAACGTCCTGACTTTC	CASKETGSGANVLTF
TRBJ2-1	TRBV11-3	NA	NA	TGTGCCAGCAGCCCGGGACCCCCACATGAGCAGTTCTTC	CASSPGPPHEQFF
TRBJ2-7	TRBV18	NA	TRBD1	TGTGCCAGCTCACCAAGGGACAGACTCGCCTACGAGCAGTACTTC	CASSPRDRLAYEQYF
TRBJ2-1	TRBV27	NA	TRBD1	TGTGCCAGCAGTCCCCACAGGGGTAGTGGCTATGAGCAGTTCTTC	CASSPHRGSGYEQFF
TRBJ2-1	TRBV20-1	few	NA	TGCAGTGCTAGTAAGGAGAAGGGGAATGAGCAGTTCTTC	CSASKEKGNEQFF
TRBJ1-1	TRBV5-8	NA	TRBD1	TGTGCCAGCAGCCGACAGGGTGGGAACACTGAAGCTTTCTTT	CASSRQGGNTEAFF
TRBJ1-5	TRBV28	NA	NA	TGTGCCAGCAGATCCCCGGAAGGGCAACTCAATCAGCCCCAGCATTTT	CASRSPEGQLNQPQHF
TRBJ2-5	TRBV5-4	few	TRBD2	TGTGCCAGCAAATCGGGGGGGCTTGAGACCCAGTACTTC	CASKSGGLETQYF
TRBJ2-1	TRBV29-1	NA	TRBD1	TGCAGCTCGGTGGACAGGCTCTCCTACAATGAGCAGTTCTTC	CSSVDRLSYNEQFF
TRBJ2-4	TRBV7-9	few	NA	TGTGCCAGCAGCTTTCACGGGGGGCGCGTCAAAAACATTCAGTACTTC	CASSFHGGRVKNIQYF
TRBJ1-4	TRBV2	NA	NA	TGTGCCAGCAATCGACCGAGGGATGGGGGAAATGAAAAACTGTTTTTT	CASNRPRDGGNEKLFF
TRBJ2-7	TRBV5-3	NA	TRBD2	TGTGCCAGAAGCTTGCTTAACCGGGAGGGGTGGGAGCAGTACTTC	CARSLLNREGWEQYF
TRBJ2-2	TRBV14	few	NA	TGTGCCAGCAGCCGGGGGACATATAACACCGGGGAGCTGTTTTTT	CASSRGTYNTGELFF
TRBJ2-1	TRBV10-1	few	NA	TGCGCCAGCAGTGAGGCCTGCCTATTCTGTTATGAGCAGTTCTTC	CASSEACLFCYEQFF
TRBJ2-2	TRBV5-5	NA	TRBD1	TGTGCCAGCAGGGAGAAGGGGGCCCATCCGAACACCGGGGAGCTGTTTTTT	CASREKGAHPNTGELFF
TRBJ2-2	TRBV21-1	NA	NA	TGTGCCAGCCCCCAAAATTCCGGGGAGCTGTTTTTT	CASPQNSGELFF
TRBJ1-3	TRBV19	NA	NA	TGTGCCAGTAGTATGTGGCAGGACTCTGGAAACACCATATATTTT	CASSMWQDSGNTIYF
TRBJ1-4	TRBV5-1	NA	TRBD1	TGCGCCAGCAGCTTGGTAGGGACAGCAACTAATGAAAAACTGTTTTTT	CASSLVGTATNEKLFF
TRBJ2-3	TRBV5-1	NA	TRBD2	TGCGCCAGCGCCAGGGAGGGGTTTGTCGCTAGCGGGGCCAGCACAGATACGCAGTATTTT	CASAREGFVASGASTDTQYF
TRBJ1-6	TRBV4-3	NA	NA	TGCGCCAGCAGCCAAGTATCGGGACCTCAGAATTCACCCCTCCACTTT	CASSQVSGPQNSPLHF
TRBJ1-5	TRBV5-6	NA	NA	TGTGCCAGCAGCTTATTGCTAGACCTTGGGAATCAGCCCCAGCATTTT	CASSLLLDLGNQPQHF
TRBJ1-5	TRBV3-1/TRBV3-2	NA	NA	TGTGCCAGCAGCCAAAACATGAGGGATCAGCCCCAGCATTTT	CASSQNMRDQPQHF
TRBJ2-5	TRBV5-4	NA	NA	TGTGCCAGCAGCTTCAGGACGGTAACCCAAGAGACCCAGTACTTC	CASSFRTVTQETQYF
TRBJ1-4	TRBV12-1	NA	NA	TGTGCCAGCAGCGCTTCGCTAAGACAGGGGCAGAGTCAAAAACTGTTTTTT	CASSASLRQGQSQKLFF
TRBJ2-3	TRBV7-2	NA	NA	TGTGCCAGCAGCCCCACAGGATTCACAGATACGCAGTATTTT	CASSPTGFTDTQYF